The rows below give T cell receptor beta chains drawn from one sample of a study of blood T cell repertoires in COVID-19. Here immunoSEQ multiplex PCR was the method, and the copy in TCRdb shows in-frame clones only, minus some. The table has 35,000 to 55,000 clones, about 90% seen once; the top ten hold about 5%. The sequenced material came from peripheral blood. Every receptor here comes from a human donor in a cohort sampled during active COVID-19. Each CDR3 is given with its conserved first and last residue. The D gene is left open where the match is weak. Clone size is shown for a subset of rows, as once, few, many or a class of expanded clone.

v_call	d_call	j_call	clone_size	cdr3_aa	cdr3_nt
TRBV18	.	TRBJ2-1	.	CASSPTLIKTSYNEQFF	TGTGCCAGCTCACCAACACTAATTAAGACTAGCTACAATGAGCAGTTCTTC
TRBV28	.	TRBJ2-1	.	CASSLVGLGQFF	TGTGCCAGCAGTTTAGTCGGGTTGGGGCAGTTCTTC
TRBV24-1	.	TRBJ1-5	.	CATSEGGPSSNQPQHF	TGTGCCACCAGTGAGGGGGGACCCAGTAGCAATCAGCCCCAGCATTTT
TRBV24-1	TRBD1	TRBJ2-3	.	CATSTPGQGIDTQYF	TGTGCCACCAGTACACCGGGACAGGGAATAGATACGCAGTATTTT
TRBV7-2	.	TRBJ2-2	.	CASSKTGTPNTGELFF	TGTGCCAGCAGCAAAACCGGGACACCGAACACCGGGGAGCTGTTTTTT
TRBV27	TRBD2	TRBJ2-3	.	CASSSWTSRTSSTDTQYF	TGTGCCAGCAGTTCCTGGACTAGCAGAACCTCTAGCACAGATACGCAGTATTTT
TRBV28	.	TRBJ2-5	.	CASSLRGRSETQYF	TGTGCCAGCAGTTTAAGGGGCCGAAGCGAGACCCAGTACTTC
TRBV9	TRBD2	TRBJ2-3	.	CASSVEAGVQDTQYF	TGTGCCAGCAGCGTAGAGGCGGGAGTACAAGATACGCAGTATTTT
TRBV7-9	.	TRBJ2-1	.	CATPGGRVFRNEQFF	TGTGCCACGCCGGGGGGCAGGGTTTTTCGAAATGAGCAGTTCTTC
TRBV5-4	.	TRBJ2-5	.	CASSSRTRQETQYF	TGTGCCAGCAGCTCTCGTACTCGGCAAGAGACCCAGTACTTC
TRBV13	.	TRBJ2-7	.	CASSATGTYSYEQYF	TGTGCCAGCAGCGCCACCGGGACTTACTCCTACGAGCAGTACTTC
TRBV6-6	.	TRBJ1-1	.	CASSGQGQTEAFF	TGTGCCAGCAGCGGTCAGGGTCAGACTGAAGCTTTCTTT
TRBV25-1	.	TRBJ2-7	.	CASSARDSFYEQYF	TGTGCCAGCAGTGCCAGGGACTCCTTCTACGAGCAGTACTTC
TRBV20-1	.	TRBJ2-7	.	CSAREDRAQYF	TGCAGTGCTAGAGAAGACAGAGCTCAGTACTTC
TRBV2	TRBD2	TRBJ2-2	.	CASSEGTSVGELFF	TGTGCCAGCAGTGAAGGGACTAGTGTCGGGGAGCTGTTTTTT
TRBV27	.	TRBJ1-4	.	CASSSMEATNEKLFF	TGTGCCAGCAGTTCCATGGAGGCAACTAATGAAAAACTGTTTTTT
TRBV28	TRBD2	TRBJ2-3	once	CASSFTAGGQLLTDTQYF	TGTGCCAGCAGTTTTACAGCGGGAGGACAGTTACTCACAGATACGCAGTATTTT
TRBV6-2/TRBV6-3	.	TRBJ2-7	.	CASSPYYEQYF	TGTGCCAGCAGCCCCTACTACGAGCAGTACTTC
TRBV18	.	TRBJ2-5	.	CASSAKETQYF	TGTGCCAGCTCAGCGAAGGAGACCCAGTACTTC
TRBV28	TRBD1	TRBJ2-7	.	CASNWDREAPYEQYF	TGTGCCAGCAACTGGGACAGGGAGGCCCCTTACGAGCAGTACTTC
TRBV10-3	.	TRBJ2-7	.	CAISESGSGASREQYF	TGTGCCATCAGTGAGTCGGGCTCAGGGGCTAGTCGGGAGCAGTACTTC
TRBV7-3	.	TRBJ1-1	few	CASSPVAGRAGTEAFF	TGTGCCAGCAGCCCCGTAGCGGGGAGGGCTGGCACTGAAGCTTTCTTT
TRBV7-9	.	TRBJ2-1	.	CASSLAHNNEQFF	TGTGCCAGCAGCTTAGCGCACAACAATGAGCAGTTCTTC
TRBV5-4	TRBD1	TRBJ2-2	once	CASFRTGGVGAGELFF	TGTGCCAGCTTCCGGACAGGGGGCGTTGGTGCCGGGGAGCTGTTTTTT
TRBV5-1	.	TRBJ2-6	once	CASSLVVSGANVLTF	TGCGCCAGCAGCTTGGTAGTCTCTGGGGCCAACGTCCTGACTTTC
TRBV4-3	.	TRBJ1-3	.	CASSQAGGSGAGNTIYF	TGCGCCAGCAGCCAGGCGGGGGGGTCGGGCGCTGGAAACACCATATATTTT
TRBV3-1/TRBV3-2	TRBD2	TRBJ2-2	.	CASSQIRTSGRDTGELFF	TGTGCCAGCAGCCAAATAAGGACTAGCGGGAGAGATACCGGGGAGCTGTTTTTT
TRBV27	.	TRBJ1-5	once	CASSLTVSNQPQHF	TGTGCCAGCAGTCTGACAGTTAGCAATCAGCCCCAGCATTTT